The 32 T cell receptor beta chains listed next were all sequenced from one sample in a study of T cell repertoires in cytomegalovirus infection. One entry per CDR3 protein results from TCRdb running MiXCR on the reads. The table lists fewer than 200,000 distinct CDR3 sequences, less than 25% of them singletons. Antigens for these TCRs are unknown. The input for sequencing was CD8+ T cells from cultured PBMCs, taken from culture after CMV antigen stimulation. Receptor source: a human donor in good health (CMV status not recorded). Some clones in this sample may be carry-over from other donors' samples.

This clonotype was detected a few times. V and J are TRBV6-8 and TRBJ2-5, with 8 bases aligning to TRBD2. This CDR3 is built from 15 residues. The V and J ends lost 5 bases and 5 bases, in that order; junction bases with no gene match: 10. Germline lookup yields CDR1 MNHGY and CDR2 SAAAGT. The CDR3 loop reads CASSNPSGWPETQYF. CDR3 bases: TGTGCCAGCAGTAACCCTAGCGGGTGGCCCGAGACCCAGTACTTC.

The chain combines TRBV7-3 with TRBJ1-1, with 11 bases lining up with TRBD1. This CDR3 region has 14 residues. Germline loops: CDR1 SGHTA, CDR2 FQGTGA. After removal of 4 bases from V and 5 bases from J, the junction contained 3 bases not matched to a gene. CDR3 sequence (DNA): TGTGCCAGCAGCTGGACAGGGGGCTGGACTGAAGCTTTCTTT. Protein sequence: CASSWTGGWTEAFF.

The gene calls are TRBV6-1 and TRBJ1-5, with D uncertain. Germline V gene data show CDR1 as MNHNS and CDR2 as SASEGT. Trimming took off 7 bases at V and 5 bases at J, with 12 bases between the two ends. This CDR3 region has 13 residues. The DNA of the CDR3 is TGTGCCAGCACCCCCGAGGGTCATCAGCCCCAGCATTTT. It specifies CASTPEGHQPQHF.

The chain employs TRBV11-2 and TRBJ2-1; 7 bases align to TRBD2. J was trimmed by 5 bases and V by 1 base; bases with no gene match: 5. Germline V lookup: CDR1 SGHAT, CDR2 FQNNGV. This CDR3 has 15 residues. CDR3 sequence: CASSLGRERHNEQFF. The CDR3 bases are TGTGCCAGCAGCTTAGGGCGGGAGCGACACAATGAGCAGTTCTTC.

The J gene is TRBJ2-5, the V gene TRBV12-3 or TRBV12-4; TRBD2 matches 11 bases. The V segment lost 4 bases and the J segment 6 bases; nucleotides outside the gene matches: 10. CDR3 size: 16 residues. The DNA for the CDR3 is TGTGCCAGCAGTTCTTCTAGCGGGGGGAACCGGAAGACCCAGTACTTC. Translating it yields CASSSSSGGNRKTQYF.

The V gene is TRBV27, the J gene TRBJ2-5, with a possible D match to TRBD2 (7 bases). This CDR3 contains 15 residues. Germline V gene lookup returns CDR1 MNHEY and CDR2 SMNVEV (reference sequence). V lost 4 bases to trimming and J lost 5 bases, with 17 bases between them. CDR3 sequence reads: CASSWGGRESETQYF. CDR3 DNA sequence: TGTGCCAGCAGTTGGGGGGGGCGCGAATCGGAGACCCAGTACTTC.

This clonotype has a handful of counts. The DNA for the CDR3 is TGTGCCAGCAGTGAATCGGGGGCAATCGGGTACAATGAGCAGTTCTTC. It codes for CASSESGAIGYNEQFF. The rearrangement joins TRBV6-1 to TRBJ2-1, with D perhaps assigned TRBD1 or TRBD2 (6 bases each). CDR3 length: 16 amino acids. V lost 2 bases and J 4 bases, leaving 15 bases between the germline ends. Germline V lookup: CDR1 MNHNS, CDR2 SASEGT.

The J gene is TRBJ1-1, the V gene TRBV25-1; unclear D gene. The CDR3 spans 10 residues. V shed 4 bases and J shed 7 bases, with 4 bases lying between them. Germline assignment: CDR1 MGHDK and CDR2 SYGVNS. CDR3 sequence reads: CASSADEAFF. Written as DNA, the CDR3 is TGTGCCAGCAGTGCCGATGAAGCTTTCTTT. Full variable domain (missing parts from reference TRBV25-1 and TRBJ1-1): EADIYQTPRYLVIGTGKKITLECSQTMGHDKMYWYQQDPGMELHLIHYSYGVNSTEKGDLSSESTVSRIRTEHFPLTLESARPSHTSQYLCASSADEAFFGQGTRLTVV.

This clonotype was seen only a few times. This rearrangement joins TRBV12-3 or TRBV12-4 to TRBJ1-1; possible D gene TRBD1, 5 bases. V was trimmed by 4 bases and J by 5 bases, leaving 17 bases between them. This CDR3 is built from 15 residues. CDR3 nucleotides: TGTGCCAGCAGTTCACGGGACGCACGAAGAACTGAAGCTTTCTTT. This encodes CASSSRDARRTEAFF.

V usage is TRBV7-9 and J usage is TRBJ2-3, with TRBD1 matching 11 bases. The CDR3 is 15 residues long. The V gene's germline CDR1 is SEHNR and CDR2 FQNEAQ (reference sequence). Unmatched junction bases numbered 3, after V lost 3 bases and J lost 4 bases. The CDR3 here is CASSLGQGDPDTQYF. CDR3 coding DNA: TGTGCCAGCAGCTTGGGACAGGGGGATCCAGATACGCAGTATTTT.

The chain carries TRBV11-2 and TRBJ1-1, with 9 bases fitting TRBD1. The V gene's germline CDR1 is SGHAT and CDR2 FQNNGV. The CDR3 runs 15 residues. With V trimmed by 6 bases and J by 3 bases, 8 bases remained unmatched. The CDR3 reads CASRLTGGKDTEAFF. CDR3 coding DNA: TGTGCCAGCAGGTTGACAGGGGGGAAGGACACTGAAGCTTTCTTT. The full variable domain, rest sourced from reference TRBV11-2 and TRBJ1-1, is EAGVAQSPRYKIIEKRQSVAFWCNPISGHATLYWYQQILGQGPKLLIQFQNNGVVDDSQLPKDRFSAERLKGVDSTLKIQPAKLEDSAVYLCASRLTGGKDTEAFFGQGTRLTVV.

The CDR3 sequence: CASSLGGASYYVTEAFF. CDR3 coding DNA: TGTGCCAGCAGCTTAGGGGGGGCGTCGTATTATGTCACTGAAGCTTTCTTT. J is TRBJ1-1 and V is TRBV7-8, with a weak D call TRBD1 (6 bases). The CDR3 covers 17 residues. The V end lost 1 base, the J end lost 4 bases, and 19 bases lay between the germline ends. Germline values: CDR1 SGHVS, CDR2 FQNEAQ.

CDR3: CASSQERQATNEQFF. The CDR3 nucleotides read TGCGCCAGCAGCCAAGAGAGGCAGGCTACCAATGAGCAGTTCTTC. V gene TRBV4-3 combines with J gene TRBJ2-1; D gene unclear. Per germline, CDR1 LGHNA and CDR2 YSLEER. This CDR3 comprises 15 residues. Deletions cut 0 bases from V and 6 bases from J, with 12 bases between.

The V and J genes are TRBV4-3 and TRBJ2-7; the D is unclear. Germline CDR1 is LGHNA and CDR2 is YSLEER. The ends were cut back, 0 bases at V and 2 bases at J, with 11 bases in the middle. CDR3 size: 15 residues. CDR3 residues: CASSQESRSAYEQYF. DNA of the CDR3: TGCGCCAGCAGCCAAGAATCCAGGAGTGCCTACGAGCAGTACTTC.

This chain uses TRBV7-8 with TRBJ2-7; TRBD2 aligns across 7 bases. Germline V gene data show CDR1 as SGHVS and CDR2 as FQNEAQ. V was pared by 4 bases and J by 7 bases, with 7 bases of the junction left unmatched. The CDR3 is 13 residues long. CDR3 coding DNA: TGTGCCAGCAGCTGGGACCTGGGGGGGGAGCAGTACTTC. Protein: CASSWDLGGEQYF. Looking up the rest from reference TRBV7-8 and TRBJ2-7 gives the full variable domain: GAGVSQSPRYKVAKRGQDVALRCDPISGHVSLFWYQQALGQGPEFLTYFQNEAQLDKSGLPSDRFFAERPEGSVSTLKIQRTQQEDSAVYLCASSWDLGGEQYFGPGTRLTVT.

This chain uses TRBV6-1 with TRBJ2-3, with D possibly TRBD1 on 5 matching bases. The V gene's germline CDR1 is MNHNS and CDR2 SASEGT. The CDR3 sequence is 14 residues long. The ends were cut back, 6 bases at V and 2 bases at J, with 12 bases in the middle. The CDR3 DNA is TGTGCCAGCAGCCCAGACAGAGTCACAGATACGCAGTATTTT. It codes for CASSPDRVTDTQYF.

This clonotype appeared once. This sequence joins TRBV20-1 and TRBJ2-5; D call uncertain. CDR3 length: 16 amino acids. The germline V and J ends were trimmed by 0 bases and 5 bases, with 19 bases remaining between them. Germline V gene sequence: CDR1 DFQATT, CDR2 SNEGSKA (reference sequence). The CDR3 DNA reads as TGCAGTGCTAGAGATCGAACGGTCTCCTCTGGGGAGACCCAGTACTTC. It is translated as CSARDRTVSSGETQYF.

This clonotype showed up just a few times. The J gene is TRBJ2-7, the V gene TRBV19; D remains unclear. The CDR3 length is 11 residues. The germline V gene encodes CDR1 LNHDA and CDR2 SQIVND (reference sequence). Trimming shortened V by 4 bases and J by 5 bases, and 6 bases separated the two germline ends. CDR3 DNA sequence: TGTGCCAGTAGTAATCGGCACGAGCAGTACTTC. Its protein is CASSNRHEQYF.

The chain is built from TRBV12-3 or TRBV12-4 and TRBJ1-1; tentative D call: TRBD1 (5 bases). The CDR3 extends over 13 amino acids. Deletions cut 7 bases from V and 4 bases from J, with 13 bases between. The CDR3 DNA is TGTGCCAGCAAGGCCTGGGACGGCACTGAAGCTTTCTTT. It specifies CASKAWDGTEAFF.

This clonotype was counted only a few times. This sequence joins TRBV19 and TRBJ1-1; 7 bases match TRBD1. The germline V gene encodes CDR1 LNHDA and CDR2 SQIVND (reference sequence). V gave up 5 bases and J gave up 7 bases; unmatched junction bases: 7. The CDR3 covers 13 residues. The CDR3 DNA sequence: TGTGCCAGTAGTTTAGGGGGCGCAATTGAAGCTTTCTTT. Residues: CASSLGGAIEAFF.

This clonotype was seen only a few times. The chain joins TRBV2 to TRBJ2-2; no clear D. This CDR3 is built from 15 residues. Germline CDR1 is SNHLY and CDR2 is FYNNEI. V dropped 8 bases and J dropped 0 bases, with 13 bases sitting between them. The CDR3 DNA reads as TGTGCCAGCGTAAACCCCAAAGCGAACACCGGGGAGCTGTTTTTT. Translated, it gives CASVNPKANTGELFF.

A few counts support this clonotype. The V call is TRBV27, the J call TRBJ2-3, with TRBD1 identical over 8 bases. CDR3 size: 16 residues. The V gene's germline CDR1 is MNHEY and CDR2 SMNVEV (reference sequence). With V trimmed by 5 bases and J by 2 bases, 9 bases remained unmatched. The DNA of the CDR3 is TGTGCCAGCAGTCCCCGAGCAGGGGGCCCCACAGATACGCAGTATTTT. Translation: CASSPRAGGPTDTQYF.

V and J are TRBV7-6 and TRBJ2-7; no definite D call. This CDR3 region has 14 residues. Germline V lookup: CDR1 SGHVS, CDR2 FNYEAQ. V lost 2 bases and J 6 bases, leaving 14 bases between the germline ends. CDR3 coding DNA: TGTGCCAGCAGCTTAAGGCCTCCCCCGGGCGAGCAGTACTTC. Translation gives CASSLRPPPGEQYF.

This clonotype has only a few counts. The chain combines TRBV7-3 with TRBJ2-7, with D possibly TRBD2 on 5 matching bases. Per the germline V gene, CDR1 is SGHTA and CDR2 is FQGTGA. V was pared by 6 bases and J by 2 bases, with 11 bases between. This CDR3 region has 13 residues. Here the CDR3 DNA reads TGTGCCAGCAGTTTTGACGGGGCCTACGAGCAGTACTTC. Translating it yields CASSFDGAYEQYF.

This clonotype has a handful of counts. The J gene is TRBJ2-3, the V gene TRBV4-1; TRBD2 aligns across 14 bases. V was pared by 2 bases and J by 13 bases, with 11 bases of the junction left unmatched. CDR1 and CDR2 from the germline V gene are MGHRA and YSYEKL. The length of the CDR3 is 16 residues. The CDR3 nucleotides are TGCGCCAGCAGCCAAAGACTAGCGGGGGGGCCAGGGTCGGAGTATTTT. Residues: CASSQRLAGGPGSEYF.

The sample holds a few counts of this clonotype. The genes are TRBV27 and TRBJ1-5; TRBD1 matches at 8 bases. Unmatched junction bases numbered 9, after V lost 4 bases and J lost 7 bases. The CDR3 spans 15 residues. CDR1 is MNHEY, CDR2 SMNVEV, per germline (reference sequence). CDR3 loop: CASSWIGTGGQPQHF. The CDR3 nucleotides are TGTGCCAGCAGTTGGATCGGGACAGGAGGGCAGCCCCAGCATTTT.

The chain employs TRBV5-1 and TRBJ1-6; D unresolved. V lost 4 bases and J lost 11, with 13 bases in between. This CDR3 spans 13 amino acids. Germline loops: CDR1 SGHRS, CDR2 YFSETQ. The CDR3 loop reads CASSLSLVAPLHF. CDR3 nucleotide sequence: TGCGCCAGCAGCCTATCCCTCGTAGCACCCCTCCACTTT. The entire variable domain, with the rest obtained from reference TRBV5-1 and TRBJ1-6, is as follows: KAGVTQTPRYLIKTRGQQVTLSCSPISGHRSVSWYQQTPGQGLQFLFEYFSETQRNKGNFPGRFSGRQFSNSRSEMNVSTLELGDSALYLCASSLSLVAPLHFGNGTRLTVT.

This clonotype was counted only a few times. Here the CDR3 DNA reads TGTGCCAGCAGCGCCCCACAGGGGGGTGGATCTGACGAGCAGTACTTC. Protein product: CASSAPQGGGSDEQYF. The V call is TRBV7-9, the J call TRBJ2-7; 8 nucleotides line up with TRBD1. The J segment lost 5 bases and the V segment lost 5 bases, leaving 14 bases of the junction unmatched. Looked up from germline, CDR1 is SEHNR and CDR2 is FQNEAQ (reference sequence). The CDR3 is made up of 16 amino acids.

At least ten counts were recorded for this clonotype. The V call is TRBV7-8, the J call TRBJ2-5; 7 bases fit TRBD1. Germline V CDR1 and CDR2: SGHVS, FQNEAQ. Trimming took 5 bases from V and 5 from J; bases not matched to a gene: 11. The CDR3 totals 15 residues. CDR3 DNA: TGTGCCAGCAGCCTAAGGACAGGCCCTCGGGAGACCCAGTACTTC. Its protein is CASSLRTGPRETQYF.

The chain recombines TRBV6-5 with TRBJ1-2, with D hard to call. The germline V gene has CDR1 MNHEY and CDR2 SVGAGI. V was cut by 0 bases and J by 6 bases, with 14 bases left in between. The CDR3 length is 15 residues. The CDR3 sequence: CASSYSIPEFNGYTF. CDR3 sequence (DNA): TGTGCCAGCAGTTACTCGATCCCAGAATTTAATGGCTACACCTTC.

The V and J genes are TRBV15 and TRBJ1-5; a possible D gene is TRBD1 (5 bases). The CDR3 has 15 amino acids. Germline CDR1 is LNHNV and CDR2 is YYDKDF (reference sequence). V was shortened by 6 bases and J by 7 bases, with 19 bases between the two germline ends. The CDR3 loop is CATSISAGSIQPQHF. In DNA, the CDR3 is TGTGCCACCAGTATATCCGCAGGGTCCATCCAGCCCCAGCATTTT.

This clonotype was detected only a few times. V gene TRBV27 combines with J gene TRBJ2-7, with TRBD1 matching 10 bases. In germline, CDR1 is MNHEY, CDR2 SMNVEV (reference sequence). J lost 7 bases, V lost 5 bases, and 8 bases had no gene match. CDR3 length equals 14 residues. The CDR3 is CASSLTGGAREQYF. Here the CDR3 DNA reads TGTGCCAGCAGTCTGACAGGGGGCGCGAGGGAGCAGTACTTC.